This is a list of T cell receptor beta chains from one sample in a study of cytomegalovirus exposure and HLA in healthy donors. Sequenced by immunoSEQ multiplex PCR; TCRdb stores in-frame clones only, minus some. The sample contains approximately 140,000 clones, about 79% of which appear only once. Specimen: PBMCs. The receptor source for this set is a male donor in good health and CMV-seronegative. CDR3s include the opening cysteine and the closing phenylalanine or tryptophan. A D gene is named only where the DNA matches it firmly. Clone size is stated in some rows and not others, as once, few, many or a class when expanded.

once	TRBV7-9	TRBD1	TRBJ1-4	TGTGCCAGCAGCTTGGGACAGTATGAAAAACTGTTTTTT	CASSLGQYEKLFF
NA	TRBV5-1	NA	TRBJ2-7	TGCGCCAGCAGTCTAGAGACGGTGAGTGGGGAGCAGTACTTC	CASSLETVSGEQYF
few	TRBV30	NA	TRBJ1-1	TGTGCCTGGGAGGGTATGAACACTGAAGCTTTCTTT	CAWEGMNTEAFF
NA	TRBV2	TRBD2	TRBJ2-1	TGTGCCAACAAGACTAGCGGGAGTGTAAATGAGCAGTTCTTC	CANKTSGSVNEQFF
NA	TRBV5-1	TRBD1	TRBJ1-1	TGCGCCAGCAGCTTGGCCATGGGACAGGGGTTAACTGAAGCTTTCTTT	CASSLAMGQGLTEAFF
NA	TRBV2	TRBD2	TRBJ2-5	TGTGCCAGCAGTGCCCGGGAGGCCCAGTACTTC	CASSAREAQYF
NA	TRBV19	TRBD1	TRBJ1-6	TGTGCCAGTAGTATGACAGGGATCACCTATAATTCACCCCTCCACTTT	CASSMTGITYNSPLHF
NA	TRBV6-1	NA	TRBJ2-5	TGTGCCAGCAGTGGGGCGGGGTCGGGGATTAAAGAGACCCAGTACTTC	CASSGAGSGIKETQYF
NA	TRBV5-1	NA	TRBJ2-2	TGCGCCAGCAGCACCCTCTCCGGGAGTTCGGCCGGGGAGCTGTTTTTT	CASSTLSGSSAGELFF
NA	TRBV9	NA	TRBJ2-3	TGTGCCAGCAGCGTAGAACAGGGCCACTGGGATACGCAGTATTTT	CASSVEQGHWDTQYF
NA	TRBV4-3	TRBD1	TRBJ2-6	TGCGCCAGCAGCCGTCGACAGGGGAGCTCTGGGGCCAACGTCCTGACTTTC	CASSRRQGSSGANVLTF
NA	TRBV9	TRBD2	TRBJ2-2	TGTGCCAGCAGCGTAGCCCTAGCGGGAGTGAACACCGGGGAGCTGTTTTTT	CASSVALAGVNTGELFF
NA	TRBV19	NA	TRBJ1-2	TGTGCCAGTAGTCCCATTCCCCGAGCTAACTATGGCTACACCTTC	CASSPIPRANYGYTF
once	TRBV6-1	TRBD2	TRBJ2-1	TGTGCCAGCGGGGGGGTCTACAATGAGCAGTTCTTC	CASGGVYNEQFF
NA	TRBV30	NA	TRBJ1-2	TGTGCCTGGAGTGTACTCCGGAGGGTAGGCTATGGCTACACCTTC	CAWSVLRRVGYGYTF
NA	TRBV29-1	NA	TRBJ2-5	TGCAGCGTTGTTAGGGGTCTAGAGACCCAGTACTTC	CSVVRGLETQYF
NA	TRBV6-5	NA	TRBJ1-2	TGTGCCAGCAGTTACCGGAGGACGGATGGCTACACCTTC	CASSYRRTDGYTF
NA	TRBV5-4	TRBD2	TRBJ2-3	TGTGCCAGCAGCTTGCGGCTAGCGGGTAGCACAGATACGCAGTATTTT	CASSLRLAGSTDTQYF
few	TRBV5-6	NA	TRBJ2-7	TGTGCCAGCAGCTTACAGGGTACCAACGAGCAGTACTTC	CASSLQGTNEQYF
NA	TRBV30	TRBD1	TRBJ1-2	TGTGCCTGGGCGGGACAGGGGGACTATGGCTACCCCTTC	CAWAGQGDYGYPF
NA	TRBV25-1	NA	TRBJ1-2	TGTGCCAGCAGTGTCGGACAAAGAGGGGGGGAATACGGCTACACCTTC	CASSVGQRGGEYGYTF
NA	TRBV7-3	NA	TRBJ1-6	TGTGCCAGCAGCCAAAATCCGGAGAGCTCCAATTCACCCCTCCACTTT	CASSQNPESSNSPLHF
NA	TRBV7-9	TRBD2	TRBJ2-1	TGTGCCAGCAGCTTAGTCCCCTTCACTAGCGGCCTCGGCGATGAGCAGTTCTTC	CASSLVPFTSGLGDEQFF
NA	TRBV10-3	NA	TRBJ2-2	TGTGCCATCAGTGAGTCTAGGGGGAAAAAGACCGGGGAGCTGTTTTTT	CAISESRGKKTGELFF
NA	TRBV13	NA	TRBJ1-3	TGTGCCAGCAGCCTGGGGGGGGAGGAGTACACCATATATTTT	CASSLGGEEYTIYF
few	TRBV6-1	TRBD1	TRBJ1-2	TGTGCCAGCAGTTCGGACAGGGATTACTATGGCTACACCTTC	CASSSDRDYYGYTF
NA	TRBV12-5	TRBD1	TRBJ1-1	TGTGCTAGTGGTTCCCGGACAGGGCTGAACACTGAAGCTTTCTTT	CASGSRTGLNTEAFF
NA	TRBV7-2	NA	TRBJ2-4	TGTGCCAGCAGCTTAGTAAAGAGGGACAATCGAAACATTCAGTACTTC	CASSLVKRDNRNIQYF
NA	TRBV9	NA	TRBJ1-1	TGTGCCAGCGGGAGTCAGCGGGGCACTGAAGCTTTCTTT	CASGSQRGTEAFF
NA	TRBV18	NA	TRBJ1-1	TGTGCCAGCTCACCTGACTCGAACACTGAAGCTTTCTTT	CASSPDSNTEAFF
NA	TRBV5-1	NA	TRBJ1-1	TGCGCCAGCAGCTTGGACAATCGGGGGGCTGAAGCTTTCTTT	CASSLDNRGAEAFF
NA	TRBV7-9	TRBD1	TRBJ2-7	TGTGCCAGCAGCCACGGGACAGGCCCCTACGAGCAGTACTTC	CASSHGTGPYEQYF
NA	TRBV9	TRBD1	TRBJ2-7	TGTGCCAGCAGCGTTGGGACAGTTCCCTCCTACGAGCAGTACTTC	CASSVGTVPSYEQYF
NA	TRBV2	NA	TRBJ1-5	TGTGCCAGCAGTGAAGCGCGGGGGACTTATAGCAATCAGCCCCAGCATTTT	CASSEARGTYSNQPQHF
NA	TRBV6-5	TRBD2	TRBJ2-3	TGTGCCAGCAGTCAACCGGGACTAGACACGCAGTATTTT	CASSQPGLDTQYF
NA	TRBV5-1	NA	TRBJ2-3	TGCGCCAGCAGCTTGCGGGTCGGAAACACAGATACGCAGTATTTT	CASSLRVGNTDTQYF
NA	TRBV5-1	NA	TRBJ1-1	TGCGCCAGCAGCTTATACAGGGAGATGAACACTGAAGCTTTCTTT	CASSLYREMNTEAFF
NA	TRBV2	NA	TRBJ2-1	TGTGCCAGCACGGAGACAGCTAGCTCCTACAATGAGCAGTTCTTC	CASTETASSYNEQFF
few	TRBV15	NA	TRBJ1-1	TGTGCCACCAGCAGAGAGGTACAGGGCGACACTGAAGCTTTCTTT	CATSREVQGDTEAFF
NA	TRBV27	TRBD1	TRBJ1-6	TGTGCCAGCAGAAAAGTGGGACAGCAGAATTCACCCCTCCACTTT	CASRKVGQQNSPLHF
NA	TRBV30	NA	TRBJ1-1	TGTGCCTGGGGGAGGGGTATAAGAACTGAAGCTTTCTTT	CAWGRGIRTEAFF
NA	TRBV6-5	NA	TRBJ2-1	TGTGCCAGCAGCCTGGGGGGGGCCTCCTACAATGAGCAGTTCTTC	CASSLGGASYNEQFF
once	TRBV19	TRBD1	TRBJ1-1	TGTGCCAGTAGTATCACACAGGGGGCCGCTAATGAAGCTTTCTTT	CASSITQGAANEAFF
NA	TRBV9	TRBD1	TRBJ2-7	TGTGCCAGCAGCACCACAGGGGGCCCCTCCTACGAGCAGTACTTC	CASSTTGGPSYEQYF
few	TRBV29-1	NA	TRBJ2-1	TGCAGCGTTGAATTCACAGTGGCTGGGAATGAGCAGTTCTTC	CSVEFTVAGNEQFF
once	TRBV13	NA	TRBJ2-7	TGTGCCAGCAGCGAGACGACTAGCTACGAGCAGTACTTC	CASSETTSYEQYF
NA	TRBV15	NA	TRBJ2-7	TGTGCCACCAGCATACTTACAGGGTTCGAGCAGTACTTC	CATSILTGFEQYF